This record concerns one TCR beta chain sequence. The antigen is unknown. This sample stems from a study of radiotherapy plus CTLA-4 blockade in lung cancer. Study conclusions and caveats: Clones derived from tumor TCRs expanded in blood after radiotherapy plus ipilimumab.

The data were produced by immunoSEQ multiplex PCR, yet TCRdb's version contains in-frame clones alone and is incomplete. The sample carries fewer than 75,000 clones, roughly 87% recorded once. With 4 bases removed from V and 5 bases from J, the gap between germline ends came to 8 bases. Looked up from germline, CDR1 is SQVTM and CDR2 is ANQGSEA. CDR3 length: 11 amino acids. The sequence derives from a human donor with non-small cell lung cancer that progressed on radiotherapy plus ipilimumab. The sample consisted of peripheral blood, taken from a patient treated with radiotherapy plus ipilimumab. The genes are TRBV29-1 and TRBJ1-2; D is unresolved. CDR3 sequence: CSVGEGYGYTF. The DNA of the CDR3 is TGCAGCGTTGGGGAAGGTTATGGCTACACCTTC.